This TCR beta chain was sequenced in a study of T cells after yellow fever vaccination. Overall study results and limits: There was a possibility that FACS-sorted repertoires contained abundant clonotypes contaminating from the bulk population.

One entry per CDR3 protein results from TCRdb running MiXCR on the 5' RACE reads. This sample yields roughly 94,000 distinct CDR3 sequences, of which roughly 8.2% are seen a single time; roughly 17% belongs to the top ten. The germline gives CDR1 WSHSY, CDR2 SAAADI. V was pared by 7 bases and J by 0 bases, with 12 bases of the junction left unmatched. The CDR3 is 18 residues long. This clonotype was seen a handful of times. The chain recombines TRBV10-2 with TRBJ2-3; 11 bases match TRBD2. This TCR derives from a man in his late teens or twenties who received the YFV17D yellow fever vaccine. Sequencing was performed on CD8+ T cells not binding an NS4B(214-222) dextramer, sorted from PBMCs, taken roughly 15 days after the first yellow fever vaccination. For the CDR3, the DNA is TGCGCCAGCATCGACCCAAGGACTAGCGGGCCCAGCACAGATACGCAGTATTTT. Protein: CASIDPRTSGPSTDTQYF.